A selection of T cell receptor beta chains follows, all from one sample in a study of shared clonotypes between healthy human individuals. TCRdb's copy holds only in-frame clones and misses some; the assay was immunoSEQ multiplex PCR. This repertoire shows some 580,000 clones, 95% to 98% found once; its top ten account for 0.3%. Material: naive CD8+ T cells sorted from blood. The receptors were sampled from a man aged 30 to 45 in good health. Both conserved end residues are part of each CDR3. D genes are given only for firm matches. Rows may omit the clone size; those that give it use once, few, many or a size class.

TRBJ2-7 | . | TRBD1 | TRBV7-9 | CATAHSDRDEQYF | TGTGCCACCGCCCATTCCGACAGGGACGAGCAGTACTTC
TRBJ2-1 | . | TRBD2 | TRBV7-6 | CASSLKGTSGLYNEQFF | TGTGCCAGCAGCTTAAAGGGAACTAGCGGGCTCTACAATGAGCAGTTCTTC
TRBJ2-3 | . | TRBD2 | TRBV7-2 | CASSFRIAGNTDTQYF | TGTGCCAGCAGCTTCCGAATAGCGGGAAACACAGATACGCAGTATTTT
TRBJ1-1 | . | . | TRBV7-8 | CASSSRWGTEAFF | TGTGCCAGCAGCTCACGGTGGGGCACTGAAGCTTTCTTT
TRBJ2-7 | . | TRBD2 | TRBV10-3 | CAISDGTSTYEQYF | TGTGCCATCAGTGATGGGACTAGTACTTACGAGCAGTACTTC
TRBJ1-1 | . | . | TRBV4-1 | CASSHGIEAFF | TGCGCCAGCAGCCACGGAATTGAAGCTTTCTTT
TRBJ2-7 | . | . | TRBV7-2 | CASSLEGTSSYEQYF | TGTGCCAGCAGCTTAGAGGGGACTTCCTCCTACGAGCAGTACTTC
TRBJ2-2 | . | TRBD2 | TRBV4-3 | CASSQDLGTSGRVNTGELFF | TGCGCCAGCAGCCAAGATTTGGGCACTAGCGGGAGAGTAAACACCGGGGAGCTGTTTTTT
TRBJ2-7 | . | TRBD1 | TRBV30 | CAWSVIRGPSQYEQYF | TGTGCCTGGAGTGTAATCAGGGGGCCCTCCCAATACGAGCAGTACTTC
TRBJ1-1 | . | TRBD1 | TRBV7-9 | CASSLGDRGNTEAFF | TGTGCCAGCAGCTTAGGGGACAGGGGGAACACTGAAGCTTTCTTT
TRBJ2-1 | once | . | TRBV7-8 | CASSLGQVAYNEQFF | TGTGCCAGCAGCTTAGGACAGGTTGCCTACAATGAGCAGTTCTTC
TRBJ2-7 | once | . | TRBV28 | CASSPLEYEQYF | TGTGCCAGCAGCCCGTTGGAGTACGAGCAGTACTTC
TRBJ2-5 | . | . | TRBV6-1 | CASSEVKGSQETQYF | TGTGCCAGCAGTGAAGTAAAGGGAAGCCAAGAGACCCAGTACTTC
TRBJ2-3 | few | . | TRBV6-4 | CASSEELMVDTQYF | TGTGCCAGCAGTGAGGAGCTGATGGTAGATACGCAGTATTTT
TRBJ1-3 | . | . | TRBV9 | CASSSHTASSGNTIYF | TGTGCCAGCAGCTCACACACTGCCTCCTCTGGAAACACCATATATTTT
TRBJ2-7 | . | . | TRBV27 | CASRSNSADYEQYF | TGTGCCAGCAGGTCAAATTCTGCCGACTACGAGCAGTACTTC
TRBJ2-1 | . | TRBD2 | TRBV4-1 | CASSPVEAGSSYNEQFF | TGCGCCAGCAGCCCTGTCGAAGCGGGGAGCTCCTACAATGAGCAGTTCTTC
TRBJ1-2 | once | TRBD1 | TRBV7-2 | CASSLVVWDRVNDGYTF | TGTGCCAGCAGCTTAGTGGTTTGGGACAGGGTCAACGATGGCTACACCTTC
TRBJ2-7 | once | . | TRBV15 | CATSRDRGFYEQYF | TGTGCCACCAGCAGAGATAGGGGGTTCTACGAGCAGTACTTC
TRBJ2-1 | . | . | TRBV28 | CASTLGLSNEQFF | TGTGCCAGCACCCTCGGTCTCAGCAATGAGCAGTTCTTC
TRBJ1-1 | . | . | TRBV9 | CASSVEGGLGTEAFF | TGTGCCAGCAGCGTAGAAGGGGGTTTAGGCACTGAAGCTTTCTTT
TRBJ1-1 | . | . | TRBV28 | CASSWGVTEAFF | TGTGCCAGCAGCTGGGGAGTCACTGAAGCTTTCTTT
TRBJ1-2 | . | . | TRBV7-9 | CASSLDSPYGYTF | TGTGCCAGCAGCTTAGACAGCCCTTATGGCTACACCTTC
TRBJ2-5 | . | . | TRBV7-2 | CASSGRFGGQYF | TGTGCCAGCAGCGGCCGGTTTGGTGGCCAGTACTTC
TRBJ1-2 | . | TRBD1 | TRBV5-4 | CASSTGDYGYTF | TGTGCCAGCAGCACAGGGGACTATGGCTACACCTTC
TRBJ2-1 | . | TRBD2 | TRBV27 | CASLGTSGRGYEQFF | TGTGCCAGCCTTGGGACTAGCGGGAGAGGTTATGAGCAGTTCTTC